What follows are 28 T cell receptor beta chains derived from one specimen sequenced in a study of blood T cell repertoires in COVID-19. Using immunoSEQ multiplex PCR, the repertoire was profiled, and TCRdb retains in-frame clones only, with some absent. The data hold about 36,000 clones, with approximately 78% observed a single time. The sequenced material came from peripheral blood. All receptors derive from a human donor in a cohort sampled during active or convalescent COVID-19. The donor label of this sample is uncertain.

CDR3 DNA: TGTGCCACCAGTGATTTCGGGTTGGCCTATGGCTACACCTTC. Translating gives CATSDFGLAYGYTF. The J gene is TRBJ1-2, the V gene TRBV24-1; no clear D. The ends were cut back, 1 base at V and 4 bases at J, with 9 bases in the middle. Germline CDR1 reads KGHDR; CDR2 reads SFDVKD. The CDR3 runs 14 residues.

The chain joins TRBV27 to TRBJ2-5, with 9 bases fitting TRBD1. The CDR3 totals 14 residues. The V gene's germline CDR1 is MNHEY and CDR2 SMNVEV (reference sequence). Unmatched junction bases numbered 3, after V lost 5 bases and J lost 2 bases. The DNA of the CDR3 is TGTGCCAGCAGTCTAGACAGGGGGCAAGAGACCCAGTACTTC. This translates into CASSLDRGQETQYF.

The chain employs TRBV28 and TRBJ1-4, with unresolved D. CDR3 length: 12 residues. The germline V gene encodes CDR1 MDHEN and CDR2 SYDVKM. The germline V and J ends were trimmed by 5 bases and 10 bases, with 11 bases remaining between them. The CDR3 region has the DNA TGTGCCAGCAGTCCTATGAGAGGAAAACTGTTTTTT. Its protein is CASSPMRGKLFF.

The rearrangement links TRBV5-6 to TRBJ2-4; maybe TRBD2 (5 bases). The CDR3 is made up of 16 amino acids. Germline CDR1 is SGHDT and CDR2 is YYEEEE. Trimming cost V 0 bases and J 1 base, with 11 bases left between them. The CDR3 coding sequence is TGTGCCAGCAGCTTGGTTCGCTCGGGGGCCAAAAACATTCAGTACTTC. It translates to CASSLVRSGAKNIQYF.

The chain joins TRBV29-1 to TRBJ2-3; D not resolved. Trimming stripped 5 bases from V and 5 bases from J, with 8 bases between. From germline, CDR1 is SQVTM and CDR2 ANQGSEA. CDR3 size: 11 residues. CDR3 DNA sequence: TGCAGCGTTCGGAGTCGAGATACGCAGTATTTT. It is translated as CSVRSRDTQYF.

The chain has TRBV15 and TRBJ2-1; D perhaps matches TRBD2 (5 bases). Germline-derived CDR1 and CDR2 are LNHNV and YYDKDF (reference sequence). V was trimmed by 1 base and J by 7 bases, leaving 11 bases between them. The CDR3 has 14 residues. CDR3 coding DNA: TGTGCCACCAGCAGAGCCGGTAGCGAGAATGAGCAGTTCTTC. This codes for CATSRAGSENEQFF.

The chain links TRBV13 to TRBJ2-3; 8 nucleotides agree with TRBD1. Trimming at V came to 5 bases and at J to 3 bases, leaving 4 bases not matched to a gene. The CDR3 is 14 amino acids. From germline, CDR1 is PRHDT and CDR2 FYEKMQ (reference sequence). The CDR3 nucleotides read TGTGCCAGCAGCCGCGGACAGGGTACAGATACGCAGTATTTT. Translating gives CASSRGQGTDTQYF.

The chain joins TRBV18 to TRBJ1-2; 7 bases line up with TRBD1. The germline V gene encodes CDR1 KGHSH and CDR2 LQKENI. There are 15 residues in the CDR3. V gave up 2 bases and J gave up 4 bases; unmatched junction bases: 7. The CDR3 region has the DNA TGTGCCAGCTCACCAGCACAGGGGACCGTCTATGGCTACACCTTC. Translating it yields CASSPAQGTVYGYTF.

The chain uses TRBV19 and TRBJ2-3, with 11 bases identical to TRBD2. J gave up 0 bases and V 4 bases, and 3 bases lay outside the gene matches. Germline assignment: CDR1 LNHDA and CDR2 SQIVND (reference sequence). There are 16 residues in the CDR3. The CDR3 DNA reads TGTGCCAGTAGTACAAGGACTAGCGGGAGCACAGATACGCAGTATTTT. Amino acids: CASSTRTSGSTDTQYF.

The CDR3 region has the DNA TGTGCCAGCGGGTCGGGGGCCGGGGAGCTGTTTTTT. It codes for CASGSGAGELFF. J is TRBJ2-2 and V is TRBV13, with D maybe TRBD2 (6 bases). V was shortened by 8 bases and J by 6 bases, with 10 bases between the two germline ends. Germline values: CDR1 PRHDT, CDR2 FYEKMQ (reference sequence). The CDR3 totals 12 residues. The entire variable domain, with the rest obtained from reference TRBV13 and TRBJ2-2, is as follows: AAGVIQSPRHLIKEKRETATLKCYPIPRHDTVYWYQQGPGQDPQFLISFYEKMQSDKGSIPDRFSAQQFSDYHSELNMSSLELGDSALYFCASGSGAGELFFGEGSRLTVL.

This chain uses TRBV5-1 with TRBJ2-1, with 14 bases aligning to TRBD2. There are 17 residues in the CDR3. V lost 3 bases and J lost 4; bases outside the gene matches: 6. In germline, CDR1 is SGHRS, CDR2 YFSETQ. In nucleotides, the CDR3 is TGCGCCAGCAGCTGGGCGGGACTAGCGGGAGTTTACAATGAGCAGTTCTTC. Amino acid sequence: CASSWAGLAGVYNEQFF.

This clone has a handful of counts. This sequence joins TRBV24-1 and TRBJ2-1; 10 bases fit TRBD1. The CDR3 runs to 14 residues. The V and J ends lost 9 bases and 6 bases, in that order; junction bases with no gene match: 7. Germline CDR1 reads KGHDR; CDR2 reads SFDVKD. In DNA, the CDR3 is TGTGCCACCGGCAGGACAGGGGGTTCCAATGAGCAGTTCTTC. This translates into CATGRTGGSNEQFF.

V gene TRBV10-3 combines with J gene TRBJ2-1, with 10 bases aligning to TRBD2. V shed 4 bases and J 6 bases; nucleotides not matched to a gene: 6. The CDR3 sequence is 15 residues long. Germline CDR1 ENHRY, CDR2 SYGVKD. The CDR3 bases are TGTGCCATCAGTGCCCAAGCGGGAGGGCTCAATGAGCAGTTCTTC. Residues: CAISAQAGGLNEQFF.

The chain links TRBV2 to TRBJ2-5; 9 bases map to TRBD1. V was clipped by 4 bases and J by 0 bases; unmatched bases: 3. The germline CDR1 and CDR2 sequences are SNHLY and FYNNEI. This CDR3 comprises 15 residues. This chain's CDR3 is CASSVDRGYQETQYF. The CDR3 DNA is TGTGCCAGCAGTGTTGACAGGGGGTACCAAGAGACCCAGTACTTC.

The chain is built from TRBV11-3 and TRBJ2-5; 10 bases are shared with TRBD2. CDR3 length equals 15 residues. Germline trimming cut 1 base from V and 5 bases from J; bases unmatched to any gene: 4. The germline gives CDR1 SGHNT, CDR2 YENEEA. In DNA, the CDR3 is TGTGCCAGCAGCTTAGGACTAGCGGGCAGGGAGACCCAGTACTTC. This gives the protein CASSLGLAGRETQYF.

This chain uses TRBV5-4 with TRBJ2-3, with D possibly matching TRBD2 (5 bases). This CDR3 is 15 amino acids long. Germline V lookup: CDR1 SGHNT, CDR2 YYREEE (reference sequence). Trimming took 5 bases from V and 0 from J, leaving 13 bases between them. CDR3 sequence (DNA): TGTGCCAGCAGTACGGACTTTTCTAGCACAGATACGCAGTATTTT. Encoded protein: CASSTDFSSTDTQYF.

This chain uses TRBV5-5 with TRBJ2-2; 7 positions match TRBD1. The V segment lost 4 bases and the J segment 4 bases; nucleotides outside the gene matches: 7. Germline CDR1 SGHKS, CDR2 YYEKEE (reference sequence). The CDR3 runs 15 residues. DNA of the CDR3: TGTGCCAGCAGCCACGAGGGGGCGCCCACCGGGGAGCTGTTTTTT. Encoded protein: CASSHEGAPTGELFF.

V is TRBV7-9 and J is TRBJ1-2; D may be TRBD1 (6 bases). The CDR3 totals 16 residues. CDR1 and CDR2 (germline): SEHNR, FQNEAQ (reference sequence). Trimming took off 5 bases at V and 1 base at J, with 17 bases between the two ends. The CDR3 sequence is CASSLDGQKYNYGYTF. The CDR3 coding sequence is TGTGCCAGCAGCCTAGATGGACAGAAATATAACTATGGCTACACCTTC.

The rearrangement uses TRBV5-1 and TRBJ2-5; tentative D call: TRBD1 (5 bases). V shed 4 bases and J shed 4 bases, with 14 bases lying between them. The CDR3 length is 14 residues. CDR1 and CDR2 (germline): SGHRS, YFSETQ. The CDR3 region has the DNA TGCGCCAGCAGCGGCGGACAACCAGGAGAGACCCAGTACTTC. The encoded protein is CASSGGQPGETQYF. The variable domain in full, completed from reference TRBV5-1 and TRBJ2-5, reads KAGVTQTPRYLIKTRGQQVTLSCSPISGHRSVSWYQQTPGQGLQFLFEYFSETQRNKGNFPGRFSGRQFSNSRSEMNVSTLELGDSALYLCASSGGQPGETQYFGPGTRLLVL.

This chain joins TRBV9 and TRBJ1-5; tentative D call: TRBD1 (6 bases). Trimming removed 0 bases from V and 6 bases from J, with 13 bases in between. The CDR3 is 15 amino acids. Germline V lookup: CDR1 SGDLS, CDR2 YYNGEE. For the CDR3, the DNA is TGTGCCAGCAGCGTAGTGGAACAGGGTAGTCAGCCCCAGCATTTT. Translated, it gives CASSVVEQGSQPQHF.

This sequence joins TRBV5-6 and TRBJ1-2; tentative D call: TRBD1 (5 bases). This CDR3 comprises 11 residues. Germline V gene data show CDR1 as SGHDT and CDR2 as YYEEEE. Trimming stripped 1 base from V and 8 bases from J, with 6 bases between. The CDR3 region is CASSLRGGYTF. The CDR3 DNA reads TGTGCCAGCAGCTTGCGGGGGGGCTACACCTTC.

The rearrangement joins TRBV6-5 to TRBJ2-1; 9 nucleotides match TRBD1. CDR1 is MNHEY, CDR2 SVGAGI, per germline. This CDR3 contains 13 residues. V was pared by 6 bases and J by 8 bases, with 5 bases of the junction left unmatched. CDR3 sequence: CASSWTGDDEQFF. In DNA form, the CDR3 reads TGTGCCAGCAGCTGGACAGGGGATGATGAGCAGTTCTTC.

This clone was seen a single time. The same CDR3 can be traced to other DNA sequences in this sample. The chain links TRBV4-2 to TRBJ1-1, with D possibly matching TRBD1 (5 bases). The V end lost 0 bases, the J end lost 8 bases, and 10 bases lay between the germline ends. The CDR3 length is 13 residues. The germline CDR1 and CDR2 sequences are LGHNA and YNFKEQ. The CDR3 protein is CASSQDGRQEAFF. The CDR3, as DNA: TGTGCCAGCAGCCAAGACGGAAGACAGGAAGCTTTCTTT.

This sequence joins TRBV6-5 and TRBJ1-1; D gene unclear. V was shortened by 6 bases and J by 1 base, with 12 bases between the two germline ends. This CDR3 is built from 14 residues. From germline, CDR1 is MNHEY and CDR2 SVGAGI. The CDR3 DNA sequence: TGTGCCAGCAGCCTCAGTTGGCAGAACACTGAAGCTTTCTTT. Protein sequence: CASSLSWQNTEAFF.

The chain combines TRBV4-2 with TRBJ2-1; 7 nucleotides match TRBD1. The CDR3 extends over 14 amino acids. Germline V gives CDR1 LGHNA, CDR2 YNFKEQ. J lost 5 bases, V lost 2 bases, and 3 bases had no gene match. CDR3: CASSQLTGHNEQFF. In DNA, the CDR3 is TGTGCCAGCAGCCAATTGACAGGGCACAATGAGCAGTTCTTC.

CDR3 protein: CASWIAGGSGELFF. The CDR3 nucleotides read TGCGCCAGCTGGATAGCGGGAGGTAGCGGGGAGCTGTTTTTT. The gene calls are TRBV5-1 and TRBJ2-2, with TRBD2 identical over 10 bases. V lost 7 bases to trimming and J lost 7 bases; unmatched junction nucleotides: 7. Germline lookup yields CDR1 SGHRS and CDR2 YFSETQ. The CDR3 runs to 14 residues.

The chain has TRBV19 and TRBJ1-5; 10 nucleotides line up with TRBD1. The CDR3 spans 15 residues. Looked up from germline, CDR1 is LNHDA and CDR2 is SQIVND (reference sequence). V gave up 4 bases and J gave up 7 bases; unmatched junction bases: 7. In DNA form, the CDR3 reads TGTGCCAGTAGTAGAGGACAGGGGGTTGCGCAGCCCCAGCATTTT. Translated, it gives CASSRGQGVAQPQHF.

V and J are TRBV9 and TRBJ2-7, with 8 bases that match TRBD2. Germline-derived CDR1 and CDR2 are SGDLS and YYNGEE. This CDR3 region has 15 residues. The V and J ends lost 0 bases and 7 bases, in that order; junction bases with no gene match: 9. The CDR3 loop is CASSVVSSGTGEQYF. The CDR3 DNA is TGTGCCAGCAGCGTAGTCAGTAGCGGGACGGGGGAGCAGTACTTC. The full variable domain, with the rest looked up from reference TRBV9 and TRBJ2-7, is DSGVTQTPKHLITATGQRVTLRCSPRSGDLSVYWYQQSLDQGLQFLIQYYNGEERAKGNILERFSAQQFPDLHSELNLSSLELGDSALYFCASSVVSSGTGEQYFGPGTRLTVT.